The 23 T cell receptor beta chains reported below all come from one sample, sequenced in a study of blood T cell repertoires in COVID-19. The data were produced by immunoSEQ multiplex PCR, yet TCRdb's version contains in-frame clones alone and is incomplete. The sample lists roughly 200,000 clones, roughly 89% seen once, with 3.5% to 4.5% in the top ten. The specimen sequenced was PBMCs or T cells enriched from blood (not recorded which). These TCRs come from a woman aged 40 to 50 with acute COVID-19.

V is TRBV3-1 (or the pseudogene TRBV3-2) and J is TRBJ1-3, with 9 bases that match TRBD1. The CDR3 is 17 amino acids. CDR1 is LGHDT, CDR2 YNNKEL, per germline (reference sequence). J lost 4 bases, V lost 1 base, and 8 bases had no gene match. DNA of the CDR3: TGTGCCAGCAGCCAAGCGACAGGGGGTTTGGGAGGAAACACCATATATTTT. Translating gives CASSQATGGLGGNTIYF.

The J gene is TRBJ1-6, the V gene TRBV19; TRBD1 might be the D (5 bases). CDR3 length: 16 residues. V shed 7 bases and J shed 7 bases, with 20 bases lying between them. Looked up from germline, CDR1 is LNHDA and CDR2 is SQIVND (reference sequence). This chain's CDR3 is CASNVGRGIRNSPLHF. CDR3 in DNA: TGTGCCAGTAACGTTGGACGGGGGATAAGGAATTCACCCCTCCACTTT.

The chain employs TRBV7-3 and TRBJ2-1, with TRBD2 identical over 13 bases. The germline V gene has CDR1 SGHTA and CDR2 FQGTGA. The CDR3 consists of 18 residues. V trimming: 1 base; J trimming: 9 bases; junction bases outside the gene matches: 12. This CDR3 is CASSLSPATSGGAVEQFF. The DNA of the CDR3 is TGTGCCAGCAGCTTAAGCCCCGCCACTAGCGGGGGGGCTGTTGAGCAGTTCTTC.

The sample holds one count of this clone. The V call is TRBV6-5, the J call TRBJ2-1, with 9 positions matching TRBD1. The ends lost 5 bases at V and 6 bases at J; junction bases unmatched: 8. CDR1 and CDR2 from the germline V gene are MNHEY and SVGAGI. The CDR3 runs to 15 residues. CDR3 DNA: TGTGCCAGCAGTCACCCGGGACAGGGTCTCAATGAGCAGTTCTTC. It is translated as CASSHPGQGLNEQFF.

V usage is TRBV18 and J usage is TRBJ2-3; 7 bases are a match to TRBD2. V dropped 6 bases and J dropped 1; count of bases not matched to a gene: 19. Germline CDR1 KGHSH, CDR2 LQKENI. The CDR3 is 19 residues long. Here the CDR3 reads CASSPRSSAGKLGTDTQYF. Here the CDR3 DNA reads TGTGCCAGCTCCCCAAGATCCTCAGCGGGGAAGCTGGGCACAGATACGCAGTATTTT.

The gene calls are TRBV27 and TRBJ1-1; 7 bases line up with TRBD1. CDR3 length: 16 amino acids. V gave up 3 bases and J gave up 0 bases; unmatched junction bases: 7. Germline V gene sequence: CDR1 MNHEY, CDR2 SMNVEV (reference sequence). The CDR3 sequence is CASSFRRDSLNTEAFF. In nucleotides, the CDR3 is TGTGCCAGCAGTTTCCGAAGGGACAGTCTGAACACTGAAGCTTTCTTT.

The chain uses TRBV27 and TRBJ1-2; 9 bases map to TRBD1. CDR3 length: 17 residues. Unmatched junction bases numbered 14, after V lost 3 bases and J lost 6 bases. Germline V CDR1 and CDR2: MNHEY, SMNVEV (reference sequence). The CDR3 DNA reads as TGTGCCAGCAGTTTGAATTTTGGACAGGGGCCCCGGGATGGCTACACCTTC. This codes for CASSLNFGQGPRDGYTF.

CDR3: CASSLYGQGQETQYF. The CDR3, as DNA: TGTGCCAGCAGCCTCTACGGACAGGGCCAAGAGACCCAGTACTTC. The V call is TRBV3-1 (or the pseudogene TRBV3-2), the J call TRBJ2-5, with 8 bases fitting TRBD1. After removal of 4 bases from V and 1 base from J, the junction contained 5 bases not matched to a gene. Germline V gene data show CDR1 as LGHDT and CDR2 as YNNKEL (reference sequence). This CDR3 is 15 amino acids long.

This clone was picked up one time. V is TRBV5-6 and J is TRBJ2-3; D not certain. Trimming pared 0 bases from V and 6 bases from J, leaving 5 bases between. The V gene's germline CDR1 is SGHDT and CDR2 YYEEEE. The CDR3 runs to 12 residues. The CDR3 bases are TGTGCCAGCAGCTTGGGAGGTGATACGCAGTATTTT. Residues: CASSLGGDTQYF.

The chain is built from TRBV7-8 and TRBJ2-2; 10 bases line up with TRBD1. The CDR3 consists of 18 residues. Germline trimming cut 3 bases from V and 7 bases from J; bases unmatched to any gene: 14. The germline gives CDR1 SGHVS, CDR2 FQNEAQ. For the CDR3, the DNA is TGTGCCAGCAGCTTCCGGGGACAGGGGAAAACTGGGGGCGGGGAGCTGTTTTTT. It translates to CASSFRGQGKTGGGELFF.

This chain joins TRBV19 and TRBJ1-5, with D tentatively TRBD1 (6 bases). Germline V CDR1 and CDR2: LNHDA, SQIVND (reference sequence). The ends were cut back, 6 bases at V and 0 bases at J, with 9 bases in the middle. The CDR3 totals 14 residues. The CDR3 spells CASRTGNSNQPQHF. CDR3 sequence (DNA): TGTGCCAGTAGGACAGGCAATAGCAATCAGCCCCAGCATTTT. The whole variable domain, remainder taken from reference TRBV19 and TRBJ1-5, is DGGITQSPKYLFRKEGQNVTLSCEQNLNHDAMYWYRQDPGQGLRLIYYSQIVNDFQKGDIAEGYSVSREKKESFPLTVTSAQKNPTAFYLCASRTGNSNQPQHFGDGTRLSIL.

The chain couples TRBV19 to TRBJ2-7; D remains unclear. The germline V gene encodes CDR1 LNHDA and CDR2 SQIVND (reference sequence). CDR3 length: 13 amino acids. Trimming removed 6 bases at V and 3 bases at J, with 12 bases between. The chain's CDR3 is CASSRTESYEQYF. DNA for the CDR3: TGTGCCAGTAGCCGTACAGAGAGCTACGAGCAGTACTTC.

The chain joins TRBV19 to TRBJ2-3; D might be TRBD2 (6 bases). The V gene lost 3 bases and the J gene lost 0 bases, with 10 bases spanning the gap. The CDR3 runs 15 residues. Per the germline V gene, CDR1 is LNHDA and CDR2 is SQIVND (reference sequence). CDR3 region: CASSIISGSTDTQYF. The CDR3 DNA follows: TGTGCCAGTAGTATTATTAGCGGAAGCACAGATACGCAGTATTTT.

The chain is built from TRBV11-1 and TRBJ2-7; 7 bases align to TRBD1. The CDR3 spans 13 residues. From germline, CDR1 is SGHAT and CDR2 FQDESV (reference sequence). V lost 5 bases, J lost 3 bases, and 4 bases stayed unmatched. The CDR3 region is CASSLGQIYEQYF. CDR3 bases: TGTGCCAGCAGCCTGGGACAGATCTACGAGCAGTACTTC.

The chain recombines TRBV12-3 or TRBV12-4 with TRBJ1-2; D is unresolved. With 2 bases removed from V and 13 bases from J, the gap between germline ends came to 14 bases. The CDR3 loop spans 12 amino acids. Here the CDR3 reads CASSLHGTAPTF. The CDR3 DNA sequence: TGTGCCAGCAGTTTACACGGTACCGCACCCACCTTC.

V is TRBV27 and J is TRBJ1-5, with unresolved D. With 6 bases removed from V and 0 bases from J, the gap between germline ends came to 6 bases. This CDR3 has 13 amino acids. Germline lookup yields CDR1 MNHEY and CDR2 SMNVEV (reference sequence). The CDR3 DNA reads as TGTGCCAGCAGAGAGTATAGCAATCAGCCCCAGCATTTT. Protein: CASREYSNQPQHF.

This chain connects TRBV5-1 to TRBJ1-6, with D perhaps TRBD1 (6 bases). Germline CDR1 and CDR2: SGHRS and YFSETQ. The CDR3 is made up of 14 amino acids. V was cut by 2 bases and J by 7 bases, with 10 bases left in between. CDR3: CASSFRGGNSPLHF. The CDR3 DNA sequence: TGCGCCAGCAGCTTCAGGGGTGGGAATTCACCCCTCCACTTT.

This clone was detected once. J is TRBJ2-2 and V is TRBV2; 9 nucleotides match TRBD2. CDR1 is SNHLY and CDR2 is FYNNEI in the germline V gene. V was pared by 6 bases and J by 5 bases, with 7 bases of the junction left unmatched. The CDR3 spans 15 residues. This chain's CDR3 is CASRVGGGATGELFF. DNA for the CDR3: TGTGCCAGCAGAGTAGGCGGGGGGGCTACCGGGGAGCTGTTTTTT.

The chain joins TRBV23-1 to TRBJ1-1; possibly TRBD1 for D (6 bases). Being an ORF, TRBV23-1 has a function that is uncertain. Trimming cost V 2 bases and J 0 bases, with 16 bases left between them. This CDR3 region has 17 residues. The CDR3 DNA sequence: TGCGCCAGCAGTCAAAAACATCCCGGGACACTGAACACTGAAGCTTTCTTT. It encodes CASSQKHPGTLNTEAFF.

This clone appeared once. Written as DNA, the CDR3 is TGTGCCAGCAGCACCTTAGACAGCAGCTCTGGAAACACCATATATTTT. It codes for CASSTLDSSSGNTIYF. This chain links TRBV5-5 with TRBJ1-3; a weak D match, TRBD1 (5 bases). V lost 4 bases and J lost 0, with 14 bases in between. Germline lookup yields CDR1 SGHKS and CDR2 YYEKEE (reference sequence). The CDR3 is 16 residues long.

This clone has more than one count but fewer than ten. The V and J genes are TRBV7-2 and TRBJ1-6; perhaps TRBD1 as D (6 bases). V was clipped by 5 bases and J by 14 bases, with 22 bases between them. From germline, CDR1 is SGHTA and CDR2 FQGNSA. The CDR3 has 15 residues. The CDR3 nucleotides are TGTGCCAGCAGCGCAACTCCGGGACAATTTTCTACCCTCCACTTT. It is translated as CASSATPGQFSTLHF. Full variable domain (rest looked up from reference TRBV7-2 and TRBJ1-6): GAGVSQSPSNKVTEKGKDVELRCDPISGHTALYWYRQSLGQGLEFLIYFQGNSAPDKSGLPSDRFSAERTGGSVSTLTIQRTQQEDSAVYLCASSATPGQFSTLHFGNGTRLTVT.

V gene TRBV6-2 or TRBV6-3 combines with J gene TRBJ1-1; D may be TRBD1 (5 bases). CDR1 MNHEY and CDR2 SVGEGT come from the germline V gene. V lost 6 bases and J 0 bases, leaving 11 bases between the germline ends. CDR3 length equals 14 residues. In DNA form, the CDR3 reads TGTGCCAGCAGCTCGACAGTCATGAACACTGAAGCTTTCTTT. Its protein product is CASSSTVMNTEAFF.

The chain uses TRBV7-8 and TRBJ1-3; perhaps TRBD1 as D (6 bases). The V gene lost 2 bases and the J gene lost 2 bases, with 16 bases spanning the gap. Germline CDR1 and CDR2: SGHVS and FQNEAQ. This CDR3 is built from 17 residues. CDR3 in DNA: TGTGCCAGCAGCTTACGGGACACCCAAGGGGCTGGAAACACCATATATTTT. This translates into CASSLRDTQGAGNTIYF.